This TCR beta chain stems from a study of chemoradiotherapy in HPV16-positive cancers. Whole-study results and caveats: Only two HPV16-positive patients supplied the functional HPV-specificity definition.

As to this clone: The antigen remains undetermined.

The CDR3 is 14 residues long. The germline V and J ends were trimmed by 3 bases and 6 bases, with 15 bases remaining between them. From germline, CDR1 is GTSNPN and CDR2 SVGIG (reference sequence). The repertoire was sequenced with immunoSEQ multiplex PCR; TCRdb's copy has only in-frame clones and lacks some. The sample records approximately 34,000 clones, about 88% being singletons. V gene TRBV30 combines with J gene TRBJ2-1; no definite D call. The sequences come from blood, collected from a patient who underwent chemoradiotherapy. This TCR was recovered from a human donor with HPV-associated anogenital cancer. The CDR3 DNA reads TGTGCCTGGAGCGTAAACTGGGGTCCCAATGAGCAGTTCTTC. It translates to CAWSVNWGPNEQFF.